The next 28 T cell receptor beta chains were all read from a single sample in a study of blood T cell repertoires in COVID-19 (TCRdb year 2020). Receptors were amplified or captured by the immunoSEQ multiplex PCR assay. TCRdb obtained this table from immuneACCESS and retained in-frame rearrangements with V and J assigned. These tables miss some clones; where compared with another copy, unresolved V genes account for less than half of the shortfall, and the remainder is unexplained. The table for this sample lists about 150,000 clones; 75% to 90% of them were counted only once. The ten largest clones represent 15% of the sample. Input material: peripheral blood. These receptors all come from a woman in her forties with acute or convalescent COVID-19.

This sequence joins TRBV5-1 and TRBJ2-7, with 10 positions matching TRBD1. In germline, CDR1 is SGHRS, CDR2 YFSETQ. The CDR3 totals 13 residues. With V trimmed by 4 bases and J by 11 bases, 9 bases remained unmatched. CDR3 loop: CASSPPQTGGKYF. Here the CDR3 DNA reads TGCGCCAGCAGCCCCCCCCAGACAGGGGGCAAGTACTTC.

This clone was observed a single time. CDR3: CASSYQNQGSTDTQYF. The CDR3 nucleotides are TGTGCCAGCAGTTACCAAAATCAGGGGAGCACAGATACGCAGTATTTT. The J gene is TRBJ2-3, the V gene TRBV6-5, with D perhaps matching TRBD1 (6 bases). The CDR3 sequence is 16 residues long. The V end lost 2 bases, the J end lost 0 bases, and 12 bases lay between the germline ends. In germline, CDR1 is MNHEY, CDR2 SVGAGI.

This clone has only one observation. The CDR3 is CASSPGGAHRNEQFF. CDR3 coding DNA: TGTGCCAGCAGCCCGGGGGGGGCACATCGGAATGAGCAGTTCTTC. The genes are TRBV9 and TRBJ2-1, with 8 nucleotides matching TRBD2. The trim removed 4 bases at V and 7 bases at J, leaving 10 bases unmatched. The CDR3 contains 15 residues. Germline V CDR1 and CDR2: SGDLS, YYNGEE.

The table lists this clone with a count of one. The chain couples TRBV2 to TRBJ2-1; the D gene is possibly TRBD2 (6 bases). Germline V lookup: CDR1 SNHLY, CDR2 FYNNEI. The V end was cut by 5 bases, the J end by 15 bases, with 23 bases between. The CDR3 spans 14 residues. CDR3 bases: TGTGCCAGCAGTAACAGAGAACTCCGGGACTTTGGGTTCTTC. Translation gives CASSNRELRDFGFF.

CDR3 in DNA: TGTGCCAGTACGTCAGGGGATACGCAGTATTTT. Amino acid sequence: CASTSGDTQYF. The J gene is TRBJ2-3, the V gene TRBV7-3, with D perhaps matching TRBD1 (5 bases). Germline V lookup: CDR1 SGHTA, CDR2 FQGTGA. There are 11 residues in the CDR3. The V and J ends lost 9 bases and 6 bases respectively, with 10 bases between them.

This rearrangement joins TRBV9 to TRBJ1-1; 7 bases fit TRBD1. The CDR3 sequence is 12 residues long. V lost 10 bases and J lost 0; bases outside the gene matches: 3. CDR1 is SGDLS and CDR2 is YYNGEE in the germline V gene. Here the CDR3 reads CASGTVNTEAFF. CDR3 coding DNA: TGTGCCTCAGGGACAGTGAACACTGAAGCTTTCTTT. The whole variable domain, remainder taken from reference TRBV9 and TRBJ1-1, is DSGVTQTPKHLITATGQRVTLRCSPRSGDLSVYWYQQSLDQGLQFLIQYYNGEERAKGNILERFSAQQFPDLHSELNLSSLELGDSALYFCASGTVNTEAFFGQGTRLTVV.

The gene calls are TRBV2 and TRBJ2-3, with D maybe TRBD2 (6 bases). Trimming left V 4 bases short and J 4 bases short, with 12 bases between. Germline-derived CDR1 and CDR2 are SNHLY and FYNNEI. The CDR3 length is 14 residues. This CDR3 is CASSVDGSADTQYF. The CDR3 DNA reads TGTGCCAGCAGTGTTGACGGGAGCGCAGATACGCAGTATTTT.

This CDR3 is CALGPAPDTQYF. The CDR3 DNA follows: TGTGCCTTGGGCCCCGCCCCAGATACGCAGTATTTT. This chain links TRBV10-3 with TRBJ2-3, with D uncertain. CDR1 and CDR2 from the germline V gene are ENHRY and SYGVKD. The CDR3 runs to 12 residues. Trimming stripped 11 bases from V and 4 bases from J, with 13 bases between.

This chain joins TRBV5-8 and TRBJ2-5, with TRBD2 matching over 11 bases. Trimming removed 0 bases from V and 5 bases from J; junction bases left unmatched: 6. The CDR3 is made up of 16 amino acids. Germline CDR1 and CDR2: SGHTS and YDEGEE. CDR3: CASSLGLAGGRETQYF. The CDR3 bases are TGTGCCAGCAGCTTGGGGCTAGCGGGAGGTCGGGAGACCCAGTACTTC.

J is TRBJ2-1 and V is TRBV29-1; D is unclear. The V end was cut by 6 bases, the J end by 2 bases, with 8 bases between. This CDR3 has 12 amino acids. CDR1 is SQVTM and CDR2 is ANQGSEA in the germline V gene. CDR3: CSVIDTYNEQFF. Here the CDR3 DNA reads TGCAGCGTGATCGACACCTACAATGAGCAGTTCTTC.

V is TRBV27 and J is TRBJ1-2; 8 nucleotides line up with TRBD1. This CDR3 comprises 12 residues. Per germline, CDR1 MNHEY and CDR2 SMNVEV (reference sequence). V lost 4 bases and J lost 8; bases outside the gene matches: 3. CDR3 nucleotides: TGTGCCAGCAGTTCCAGGGGGCTGGGCTACACCTTC. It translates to CASSSRGLGYTF.

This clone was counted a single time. The CDR3 reads CATSTSGRANEQFF. The CDR3 bases are TGTGCCACGTCTACTAGCGGGAGGGCCAATGAGCAGTTCTTC. This sequence joins TRBV2 and TRBJ2-1; 13 bases line up with TRBD2. This CDR3 spans 14 amino acids. V trimming: 10 bases; J trimming: 6 bases; junction bases outside the gene matches: 6. Germline CDR1 and CDR2: SNHLY and FYNNEI. The full variable domain, in which reference TRBV2 and TRBJ2-1 provide the parts outside the CDR3, is EPEVTQTPSHQVTQMGQEVILRCVPISNHLYFYWYRQILGQKVEFLVSFYNNEISEKSEIFDDQFSVERPDGSNFTLKIRSTKLEDSAMYFCATSTSGRANEQFFGPGTRLTVL.

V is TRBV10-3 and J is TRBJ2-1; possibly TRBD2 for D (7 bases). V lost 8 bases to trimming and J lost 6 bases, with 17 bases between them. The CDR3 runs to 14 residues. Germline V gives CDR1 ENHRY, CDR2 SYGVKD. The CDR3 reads CAIASRGGRNEQFF. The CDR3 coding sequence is TGTGCCATCGCGTCGAGGGGGGGCCGCAATGAGCAGTTCTTC.

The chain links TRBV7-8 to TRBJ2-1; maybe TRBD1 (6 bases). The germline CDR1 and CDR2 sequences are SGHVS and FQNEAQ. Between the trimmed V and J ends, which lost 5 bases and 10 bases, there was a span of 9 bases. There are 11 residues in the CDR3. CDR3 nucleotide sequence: TGTGCCAGCAGCCAAACAGGGGAGCAGTTCTTC. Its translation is CASSQTGEQFF.

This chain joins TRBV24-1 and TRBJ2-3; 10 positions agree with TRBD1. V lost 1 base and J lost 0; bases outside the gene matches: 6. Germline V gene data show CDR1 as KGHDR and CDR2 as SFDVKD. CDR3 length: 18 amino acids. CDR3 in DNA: TGTGCCACCAGTGATTTAGGGGGACAGGGGACTAGCACAGATACGCAGTATTTT. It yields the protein CATSDLGGQGTSTDTQYF.

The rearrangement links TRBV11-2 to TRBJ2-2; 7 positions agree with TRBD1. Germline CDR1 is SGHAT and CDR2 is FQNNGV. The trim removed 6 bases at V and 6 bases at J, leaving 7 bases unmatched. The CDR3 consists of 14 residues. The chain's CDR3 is CASRNTGVPGELFF. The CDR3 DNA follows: TGTGCCAGCAGAAATACAGGGGTTCCCGGGGAGCTGTTTTTT.

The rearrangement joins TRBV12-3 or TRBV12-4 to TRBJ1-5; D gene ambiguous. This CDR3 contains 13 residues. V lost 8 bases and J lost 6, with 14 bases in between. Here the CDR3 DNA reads TGTGCCAGCGGGGAACGGGAAGGTCAGCCCCAGCATTTT. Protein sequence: CASGEREGQPQHF.

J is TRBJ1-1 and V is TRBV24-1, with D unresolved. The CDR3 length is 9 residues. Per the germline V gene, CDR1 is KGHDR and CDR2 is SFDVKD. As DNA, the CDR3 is TGTGTCCCGGGGACTGAAGCTTTCTTT. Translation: CVPGTEAFF.

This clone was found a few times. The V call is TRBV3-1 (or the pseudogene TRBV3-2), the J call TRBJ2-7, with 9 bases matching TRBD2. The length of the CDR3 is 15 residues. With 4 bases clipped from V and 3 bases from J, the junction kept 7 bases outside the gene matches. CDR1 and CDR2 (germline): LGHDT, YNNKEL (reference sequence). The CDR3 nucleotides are TGTGCCAGCAGCCGTGGACTAGCGCTTAACTACGAGCAGTACTTC. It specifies CASSRGLALNYEQYF.

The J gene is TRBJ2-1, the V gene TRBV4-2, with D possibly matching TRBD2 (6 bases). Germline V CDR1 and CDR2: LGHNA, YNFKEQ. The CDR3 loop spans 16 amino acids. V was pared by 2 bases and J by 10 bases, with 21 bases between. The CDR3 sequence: CASSQMTSAPPREQFF. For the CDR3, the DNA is TGTGCCAGCAGCCAAATGACTAGTGCCCCGCCTCGAGAGCAGTTCTTC.

The CDR3 sequence: CASSLMTGEQYF. The CDR3 region has the DNA TGTGCCAGCAGCTTGATGACAGGCGAGCAGTACTTC. This chain uses TRBV7-9 with TRBJ2-7; D may be TRBD1 (6 bases). The V and J ends lost 3 bases and 6 bases respectively, with 9 bases between them. This CDR3 region has 12 residues. The germline CDR1 and CDR2 sequences are SEHNR and FQNEAQ (reference sequence).

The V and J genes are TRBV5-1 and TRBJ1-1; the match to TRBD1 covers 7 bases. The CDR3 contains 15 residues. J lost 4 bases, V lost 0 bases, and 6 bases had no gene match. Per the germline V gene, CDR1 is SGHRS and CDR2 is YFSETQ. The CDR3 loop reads CASSLGTGPGTEAFF. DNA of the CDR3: TGCGCCAGCAGCTTGGGGACAGGCCCCGGCACTGAAGCTTTCTTT.

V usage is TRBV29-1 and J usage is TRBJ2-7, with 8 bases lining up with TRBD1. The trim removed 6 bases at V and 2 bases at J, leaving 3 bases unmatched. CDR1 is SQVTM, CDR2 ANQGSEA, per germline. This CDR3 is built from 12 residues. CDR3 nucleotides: TGCAGCGTGCAGGGGGCCGCCTACGAGCAGTACTTC. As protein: CSVQGAAYEQYF.

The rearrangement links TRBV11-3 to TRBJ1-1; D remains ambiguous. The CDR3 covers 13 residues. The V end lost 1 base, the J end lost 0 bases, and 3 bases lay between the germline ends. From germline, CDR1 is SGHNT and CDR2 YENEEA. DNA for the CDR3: TGTGCCAGCAGCTTAGTAGTGAACACTGAAGCTTTCTTT. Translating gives CASSLVVNTEAFF.

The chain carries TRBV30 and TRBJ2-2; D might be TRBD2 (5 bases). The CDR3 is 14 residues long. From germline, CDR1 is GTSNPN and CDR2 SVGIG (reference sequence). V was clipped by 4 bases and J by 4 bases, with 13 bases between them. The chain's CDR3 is CAWTTLVGTGELFF. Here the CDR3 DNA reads TGTGCCTGGACTACACTAGTCGGCACCGGGGAGCTGTTTTTT.

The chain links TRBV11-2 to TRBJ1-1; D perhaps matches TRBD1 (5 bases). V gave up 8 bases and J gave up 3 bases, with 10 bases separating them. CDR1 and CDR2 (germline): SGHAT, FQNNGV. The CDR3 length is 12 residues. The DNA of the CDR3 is TGTGCCAGCCGGCGGGACTACACTGAAGCTTTCTTT. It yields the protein CASRRDYTEAFF.

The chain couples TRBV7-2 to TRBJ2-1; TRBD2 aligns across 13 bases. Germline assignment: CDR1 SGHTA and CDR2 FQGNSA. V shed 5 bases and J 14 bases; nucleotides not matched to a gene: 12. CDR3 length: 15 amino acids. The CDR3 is CASSQIELAGGRKFF. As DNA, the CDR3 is TGTGCCAGCAGCCAGATTGAACTAGCGGGAGGGCGGAAGTTCTTC.

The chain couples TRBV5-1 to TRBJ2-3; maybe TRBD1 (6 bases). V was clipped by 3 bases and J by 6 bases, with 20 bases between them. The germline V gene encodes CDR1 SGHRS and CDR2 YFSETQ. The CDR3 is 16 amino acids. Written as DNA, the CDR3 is TGCGCCAGCAGCTCCCTGGGCCCCAGGGGATGGGATACGCAGTATTTT. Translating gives CASSSLGPRGWDTQYF.